This T cell receptor (beta chain) was identified in a study of cytomegalovirus exposure and HLA in healthy donors. Findings and limits, study-wide: CMV serostatus was the sole immune exposure information available.

V dropped 5 bases and J dropped 1; count of bases not matched to a gene: 6. This CDR3 is 15 amino acids long. Germline V gene data show CDR1 as SGHAT and CDR2 as FQNNGV. Both 60 Vbeta primers and 13 Jbeta primers went into the PCR. Profiled with immunoSEQ multiplex PCR; TCRdb holds only in-frame clones, not every one. This table holds some 150,000 clones, around 80% found once. In regard to this clone: Its antigen remains unidentified.

The chain is built from TRBV11-2 and TRBJ2-3; TRBD1 matches 7 bases. The sample comprised PBMCs. The receptor comes from a male donor in good health and CMV-seronegative. The CDR3 here is CASSLGQTRTDTQYF. In DNA, the CDR3 is TGTGCCAGCAGCCTGGGACAGACCCGCACAGATACGCAGTATTTT.